Listed below are T cell receptor beta chains from one sample, sequenced in a study of OX40 agonist ivuxolimab in advanced cancers. Measured with immunoSEQ multiplex PCR; TCRdb has only the in-frame clones, and not every one. The sample comprises tens of thousands of clones, about 85% of which are singletons, and less than 0.65% rests with the top ten. The sequencing here drew on CD4+ or CD8+ T cells sorted from blood, taken in a trial of the OX40 agonist ivuxolimab. These receptors originate from an adult with an advanced solid tumor such as melanoma, head and neck, liver or kidney cancer. CDR3s include the opening cysteine and the closing phenylalanine or tryptophan. D genes are given only for firm matches. Clone size is shown for a subset of rows, as once, few, many or a class of expanded clone.

D gene	V gene	clone size	J gene	CDR3 DNA	CDR3 protein
-	TRBV5-1	once	TRBJ2-1	TGCGCCAGCAGCTTGGCCGGTTGGGGTAATGAGCAGTTCTTC	CASSLAGWGNEQFF
TRBD1	TRBV19	-	TRBJ1-4	TGTGCCAGTAACTGGAGACGAGGGGGCGGAGAAAAACTGTTTTTT	CASNWRRGGGEKLFF
-	TRBV11-2	-	TRBJ1-2	TGTGCCAGCAGCACTACAGAGACCTATGGCTACACCTTC	CASSTTETYGYTF
TRBD1	TRBV7-2	-	TRBJ1-3	TGTGCCAGCAGGGGACAGGGATTCGACACCATATATTTT	CASRGQGFDTIYF
TRBD1	TRBV28	-	TRBJ1-5	TGTGCCAGCAGGTCCACAGGGGGCGGAATGGATCAGCCCCAGCATTTT	CASRSTGGGMDQPQHF
-	TRBV5-6	once	TRBJ2-7	TGTGCCAGCAGCACCAACAGGGACCACGAGCAGTACTTC	CASSTNRDHEQYF
-	TRBV19	-	TRBJ1-3	TGTGCCAGTAGTCGTGCCTTTTCTGGAAACACCATATATTTT	CASSRAFSGNTIYF
TRBD1	TRBV29-1	-	TRBJ2-2	TGCAGCATACGGGACAGAAACACCGGGGAGCTGTTTTTT	CSIRDRNTGELFF
-	TRBV6-6	-	TRBJ2-1	TGTGCCAGCAGTTACTCGCGGGTCTACAATGAGCAGTTCTTC	CASSYSRVYNEQFF
-	TRBV7-2	-	TRBJ2-1	TGTGCCAGCAGGACCCCAGGGAGCTCCTACAATGAGCAGTTCTTC	CASRTPGSSYNEQFF
-	TRBV2	-	TRBJ2-5	TGTGCCAGCATTAATACCGGGGCTTCAAAAGAGACCCAGTACTTC	CASINTGASKETQYF
-	TRBV5-1	once	TRBJ1-6	TGCGCCAGCAGCGGGGACGGTTCCTTGGAGACACCCCTCCACTTT	CASSGDGSLETPLHF
-	TRBV7-2	-	TRBJ1-2	TGTGCCAGCAGCCCTAAACAAGGGATTCTCCTTAACTATGGCTACACCTTC	CASSPKQGILLNYGYTF
-	TRBV4-3	-	TRBJ1-4	TGCGCCAGCAGCCAAGAAGGGCTTAATGAAAAACTGTTTTTT	CASSQEGLNEKLFF
-	TRBV4-1	-	TRBJ2-5	TGCGCCAGCAGCCAAGATCCGGGACGAGGGACCCAGTACTTC	CASSQDPGRGTQYF
-	TRBV7-3	few	TRBJ2-2	TGTGCCAGCAGCTCGGGACCTAACACCGGGGAGCTGTTTTTT	CASSSGPNTGELFF
TRBD1	TRBV2	-	TRBJ2-5	TGTGCCAGCAGAGGACAGGTCAGCGAGACCCAGTACTTC	CASRGQVSETQYF
TRBD2	TRBV7-8	-	TRBJ2-1	TGTGCCAGCAGCACGGGGGGACTAGCGGGTGGCTATGAGCAGTTCTTC	CASSTGGLAGGYEQFF
-	TRBV19	-	TRBJ1-5	TGTGCCAGTAGTATGGCAGTGGGCGGTAGGCCCCAGCATTTT	CASSMAVGGRPQHF
-	TRBV11-3	-	TRBJ2-6	TGTGCCAGCAGCCCGAGGTGGGAGGCTGGGGCCAACGTCCTAACTTTC	CASSPRWEAGANVLTF
-	TRBV19	-	TRBJ2-7	TGTGCCAGTAGTATCCCCGGGGCTCACTACGAGCAGTACTTC	CASSIPGAHYEQYF
-	TRBV14	-	TRBJ2-5	TGTGCCAGCAGCCTTCGGGAGACCCAGTACTTC	CASSLRETQYF
TRBD1	TRBV25-1	few	TRBJ1-3	TGTGCCAGCAGCACAGGGGCCGCGGTGGGAAACACCATATATTTT	CASSTGAAVGNTIYF
-	TRBV5-1	-	TRBJ1-1	TGCGCCAGCAGCTTAGAGTCGGGGGAAGCTTTCTTT	CASSLESGEAFF
-	TRBV28	-	TRBJ1-5	TGTGCCAGCAGTTACGGGCGCAATCAGCCCCAGCATTTT	CASSYGRNQPQHF
-	TRBV12-5	few	TRBJ2-3	TGTGCTAGTGGTTTGGTACTGGGGAGTACAGATACGCAGTATTTT	CASGLVLGSTDTQYF
-	TRBV5-1	-	TRBJ1-2	TGCGCCAGCAGCAAGGACACCTATGGCTACACCTTC	CASSKDTYGYTF
-	TRBV5-1	-	TRBJ2-5	TGCGCCAGCAGCTTTGCTGGGGGCGCGGGGGAGACCCAGTACTTC	CASSFAGGAGETQYF
-	TRBV21-1	once	TRBJ2-3	TGTGCCAGCAGCAAAGCGCTTGAGGGCACAGATACGCAGTATTTT	CASSKALEGTDTQYF
TRBD2	TRBV30	-	TRBJ2-3	TGTGCCTGGAACAGACTAGCGGGGGAGACAGATACGCAGTATTTT	CAWNRLAGETDTQYF
-	TRBV18	-	TRBJ2-7	TGTGCCAGCTCACCGGGCGGTACCTACGAGCAGTACTTC	CASSPGGTYEQYF
TRBD2	TRBV11-2	-	TRBJ2-7	TGTGCCAGCAGTCCATCACTAGCGGGGGGGCGAGAGCAGTACTTC	CASSPSLAGGREQYF
TRBD1	TRBV28	-	TRBJ1-5	TGTGCCAGCAGACAAGACAGGGTCGGAGATCAGCCCCAGCATTTT	CASRQDRVGDQPQHF
-	TRBV10-3	-	TRBJ1-2	TGTGCCATCAGTGACAGCTTCTATGGCTACACCTTC	CAISDSFYGYTF
-	TRBV5-4	-	TRBJ1-1	TGTGCCAGCAGCTTGGAACAGCGCTTTTACACTGAAGCTTTCTTT	CASSLEQRFYTEAFF
-	TRBV7-2	-	TRBJ2-7	TGTGCCAGCAGCGAAGCCACAACCTACGAGCAGTACTTC	CASSEATTYEQYF
-	TRBV21-1	-	TRBJ2-6	TGTGCCAGCAGCAAAGCGGGAGCGGCCGGCGGGGCCAACGTCCTGACTTTC	CASSKAGAAGGANVLTF
-	TRBV28	-	TRBJ2-1	TGTGCCAGCAGTTTACCCCTCTCAGCGGCAGAGCAGTTCTTC	CASSLPLSAAEQFF
TRBD1	TRBV30	-	TRBJ2-7	TGTGCCTGGGCCCGATCGGGACAGGGGTCCGACGAGCAGTACTTC	CAWARSGQGSDEQYF
TRBD2	TRBV6-1	-	TRBJ2-5	TGTGCCAGCATGAGCGGGGGGATACAAGAGACCCAGTACTTC	CASMSGGIQETQYF
TRBD2	TRBV7-3	-	TRBJ2-1	TGTGCCAGCAGCAGGACTAGCGGTAATGAGCAGTTCTTC	CASSRTSGNEQFF
-	TRBV27	-	TRBJ1-4	TGTGCCAGCAGTTCCGCCGGGGTTATTACTGAAAAACTGTTTTTT	CASSSAGVITEKLFF
TRBD1	TRBV10-3	-	TRBJ2-7	TGTGCCATCAGTGAGTCAGGACAGGGATTTTACGAGCAGTACTTC	CAISESGQGFYEQYF
-	TRBV7-9	-	TRBJ1-1	TGTGCCAGCAGTATTGGGCCCCCGACGAACACTGAAGCTTTCTTT	CASSIGPPTNTEAFF
-	TRBV9	-	TRBJ2-7	TGTGCCAGCAGCGATCCTCCGGGACACAAATCCTACGAGCAGTACTTC	CASSDPPGHKSYEQYF
TRBD2	TRBV4-2	-	TRBJ2-7	TGTGCCAGCAGCCAAGGGTCCCCTAGCGGGGGGGCGGCCTACGAGCAGTACTTC	CASSQGSPSGGAAYEQYF
-	TRBV10-3	-	TRBJ2-7	TGTGCCATCAGTGAGACCACAGGGGAGCAGTACTTC	CAISETTGEQYF
-	TRBV30	-	TRBJ1-5	TGTGCCTGGAGTGTTCGGGGGAATCAGCCCCAGCATTTT	CAWSVRGNQPQHF
TRBD1	TRBV29-1	-	TRBJ2-5	TGCAGCGTCTCTCCGGGACAGGGGTTCCGAGAGACCCAGTACTTC	CSVSPGQGFRETQYF
TRBD1	TRBV10-3	-	TRBJ1-1	TGTGCCATCAGAGGACAGGGTACCACTGAAGCTTTCTTT	CAIRGQGTTEAFF
TRBD1	TRBV10-3	few	TRBJ1-1	TGTGCCATCAGTGAACGACAGGGGGCTGAAGCTTTCTTT	CAISERQGAEAFF
-	TRBV5-1	-	TRBJ1-4	TGCGCCAGCAGCTTGGAAGCGGCCCCAAATGAAAAACTGTTTTTT	CASSLEAAPNEKLFF
TRBD2	TRBV30	-	TRBJ2-7	TGTGCCTGGAGTAGCGGGGCGGGCTCCTACGAGCAGTACTTC	CAWSSGAGSYEQYF
TRBD2	TRBV5-5	-	TRBJ2-4	TGTGCCAGCAGCCGTGCTAGCGGCGGAACGAACATTCAGTACTTC	CASSRASGGTNIQYF